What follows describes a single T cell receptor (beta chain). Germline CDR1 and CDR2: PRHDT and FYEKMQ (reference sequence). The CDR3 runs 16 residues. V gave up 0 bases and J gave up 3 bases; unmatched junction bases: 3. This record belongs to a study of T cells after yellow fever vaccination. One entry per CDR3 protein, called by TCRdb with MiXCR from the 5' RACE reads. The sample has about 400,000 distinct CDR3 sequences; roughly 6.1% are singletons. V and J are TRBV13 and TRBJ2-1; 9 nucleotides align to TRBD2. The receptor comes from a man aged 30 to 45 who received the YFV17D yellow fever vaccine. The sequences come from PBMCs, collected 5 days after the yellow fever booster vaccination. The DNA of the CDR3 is TGTGCCAGCAGCTTAGGTGGGACTAGCCTCTACAATGAGCAGTTCTTC. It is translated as CASSLGGTSLYNEQFF.